A single sample gave rise to the 32 T cell receptor beta chains below, sequenced in a study of T cells in Graves' hyperthyroidism and ophthalmopathy. Amplified TCR beta CDR3 regions derived from RNA transcripts. The HTBI primer set was used in a first-round RT-PCR of the TCR CDR3. TCRdb used MiXCR to reprocess the multiplex PCR reads, holding one entry per CDR3 protein. The profile shows hundreds of thousands of distinct CDR3 sequences, around 20% of them singletons. Specimen: blood. The receptor source for this set is a man aged 25-40 years with Graves' ophthalmopathy.

The genes are TRBV27 and TRBJ2-7; D ambiguous. The V end lost 7 bases, the J end lost 5 bases, and 9 bases lay between the germline ends. The CDR3 is 11 amino acids. Germline V gene sequence: CDR1 MNHEY, CDR2 SMNVEV (reference sequence). The CDR3 nucleotides read TGTGCCAGCACTTCGGGTGACGAGCAGTACTTC. This codes for CASTSGDEQYF.

In this sample, this clonotype turned up a few times. The chain couples TRBV5-1 to TRBJ2-2, with 8 bases lining up with TRBD1. The length of the CDR3 is 15 residues. V was pared by 1 base and J by 4 bases, with 3 bases of the junction left unmatched. Germline V CDR1 and CDR2: SGHRS, YFSETQ. The CDR3 sequence: CASSLQGAGTGELFF. For the CDR3, the DNA is TGCGCCAGCAGCTTGCAGGGGGCTGGCACCGGGGAGCTGTTTTTT.

There are a few counts of this clonotype. This chain joins TRBV28 and TRBJ2-2, with 9 bases lining up with TRBD2. There are 16 residues in the CDR3. Germline assignment: CDR1 MDHEN and CDR2 SYDVKM. V gave up 3 bases and J gave up 2 bases; unmatched junction bases: 4. CDR3 in amino acids: CASSFAGGGNTGELFF. In DNA form, the CDR3 reads TGTGCCAGCAGTTTTGCGGGAGGGGGAAACACCGGGGAGCTGTTTTTT.

This clonotype was seen many times. The gene calls are TRBV11-1 and TRBJ2-7; 10 bases agree with TRBD2. This CDR3 contains 16 residues. Germline lookup yields CDR1 SGHAT and CDR2 FQDESV (reference sequence). The junction had 11 bases not matched to a gene; V was cut back by 6 bases and J by 3 bases. The CDR3 loop is CASSLSLAGAFYEQYF. In DNA, the CDR3 is TGTGCCAGCAGTTTGTCCCTAGCGGGAGCCTTCTACGAGCAGTACTTC.

This clonotype was recorded at least ten times. This chain uses TRBV30 with TRBJ1-4; no reliable D call. This CDR3 is built from 17 residues. V shed 2 bases and J shed 0 bases, with 16 bases lying between them. Germline CDR1 and CDR2: GTSNPN and SVGIG (reference sequence). The DNA for the CDR3 is TGTGCCTGGAGTCCCGGGCGGTACGGATCAACTAATGAAAAACTGTTTTTT. Amino acid sequence: CAWSPGRYGSTNEKLFF.

CDR3 in amino acids: CASSLGLVGGWDHEQYF. As DNA, the CDR3 is TGTGCCAGCAGTTTGGGGCTAGTGGGAGGGTGGGACCACGAGCAGTACTTC. The rearrangement uses TRBV28 and TRBJ2-7; 7 positions agree with TRBD2. The CDR3 has 17 amino acids. CDR1 and CDR2 from the germline V gene are MDHEN and SYDVKM. V trimming: 3 bases; J trimming: 5 bases; junction bases outside the gene matches: 16.

V and J are TRBV9 and TRBJ2-6; TRBD1 agrees at 11 bases. Per the germline V gene, CDR1 is SGDLS and CDR2 is YYNGEE. The V segment lost 4 bases and the J segment 0 bases; nucleotides outside the gene matches: 3. The CDR3 runs 17 residues. The DNA of the CDR3 is TGTGCCAGCAGCTGGGGACAGGGGGGCTCTGGGGCCAACGTCCTGACTTTC. Its translation is CASSWGQGGSGANVLTF.

This clonotype was observed at least ten times. The chain has TRBV5-1 and TRBJ2-7; tentatively, D is TRBD2 (5 bases). Germline assignment: CDR1 SGHRS and CDR2 YFSETQ. Deletions cut 4 bases from V and 4 bases from J, with 9 bases between. The CDR3 spans 12 residues. The CDR3 sequence: CASSTGSYEQYF. The CDR3 DNA sequence: TGCGCCAGCAGCACGGGATCGTACGAGCAGTACTTC.

This clonotype showed up many times. The chain combines TRBV12-5 with TRBJ2-1; TRBD2 is a possible D gene (5 bases). The CDR3 length is 13 residues. Per the germline V gene, CDR1 is LGHNT and CDR2 is FRNRAP. The V gene lost 8 bases and the J gene lost 7 bases, with 15 bases spanning the gap. CDR3 sequence (DNA): TGTGCTAGTCAACGGACTCTCGGGAATGAGCAGTTCTTC. It yields the protein CASQRTLGNEQFF.

The chain joins TRBV30 to TRBJ1-2; no reliable D call. This CDR3 has 17 amino acids. The V gene's germline CDR1 is GTSNPN and CDR2 SVGIG (reference sequence). V lost 4 bases and J lost 5, with 26 bases in between. The CDR3 sequence: CAWIIRSPVRGPYGYTF. For the CDR3, the DNA is TGTGCCTGGATCATAAGGTCCCCCGTCCGGGGTCCTTATGGCTACACCTTC.

The rearrangement links TRBV6-1 to TRBJ2-7; TRBD1 agrees at 9 bases. After removal of 4 bases from V and 7 bases from J, the junction contained 8 bases not matched to a gene. The germline gives CDR1 MNHNS, CDR2 SASEGT. The CDR3 consists of 14 residues. CDR3 amino acids: CASSVGQGNGEQYF. DNA of the CDR3: TGTGCCAGCAGTGTCGGACAGGGGAACGGGGAGCAGTACTTC.

V usage is TRBV24-1 and J usage is TRBJ2-2; D is perhaps TRBD1 (7 bases). The CDR3 consists of 15 residues. Germline V gene data show CDR1 as KGHDR and CDR2 as SFDVKD. V lost 5 bases to trimming and J lost 1 base, with 10 bases between them. Here the CDR3 DNA reads TGTGCCACCAGTGCAGGGGGAGGGAACACCGGGGAGCTGTTTTTT. Its translation: CATSAGGGNTGELFF.

The rearrangement joins TRBV10-3 to TRBJ2-5, with TRBD1 matching over 7 bases. Per germline, CDR1 ENHRY and CDR2 SYGVKD. V lost 10 bases to trimming and J lost 3 bases; unmatched junction nucleotides: 8. The CDR3 totals 13 residues. The CDR3 sequence is CATIGTDKETQYF. CDR3 in DNA: TGTGCCACCATCGGGACAGACAAAGAGACCCAGTACTTC.

This clonotype was picked up a small number of times. This chain links TRBV20-1 with TRBJ2-5, with D tentatively TRBD1 (6 bases). From germline, CDR1 is DFQATT and CDR2 SNEGSKA (reference sequence). CDR3 length: 14 residues. The V gene lost 6 bases and the J gene lost 5 bases, with 19 bases spanning the gap. The CDR3 spells CSATTNRVGETQYF. The CDR3 DNA is TGCAGTGCCACCACAAACAGGGTTGGGGAGACCCAGTACTTC.

This clonotype came up a few times. The chain links TRBV15 to TRBJ2-5; the match to TRBD1 covers 7 bases. Germline V gene sequence: CDR1 LNHNV, CDR2 YYDKDF (reference sequence). V lost 5 bases to trimming and J lost 5 bases; unmatched junction nucleotides: 17. The CDR3 covers 17 residues. The chain's CDR3 is CATSPFLTGMLGETQYF. Written as DNA, the CDR3 is TGTGCCACCAGCCCATTTCTGACAGGGATGTTGGGTGAGACCCAGTACTTC.

This clonotype was observed many times. The V and J genes are TRBV3-1 and TRBJ1-5, with a possible D match to TRBD1 (5 bases). The germline V and J ends were trimmed by 0 bases and 1 base, with 16 bases remaining between them. CDR3 length equals 18 residues. Germline CDR1 reads LGHDT; CDR2 reads YNNKEL (reference sequence). Written as DNA, the CDR3 is TGTGCCAGCAGCCAAGAGGGGACTATTTTCTTCAGCAATCAGCCCCAGCATTTT. Its protein is CASSQEGTIFFSNQPQHF.

This clonotype appeared a single time. The chain carries TRBV6-2 or TRBV6-3 and TRBJ2-7, with 8 positions matching TRBD2. CDR3 size: 15 residues. Germline CDR1 MNHEY, CDR2 SVGEGT. Trimming at V came to 5 bases and at J to 3 bases, leaving 9 bases not matched to a gene. The CDR3 sequence is CASSPRTSRIYEQYF. CDR3 DNA sequence: TGTGCCAGCAGTCCCCGGACTAGCAGGATCTACGAGCAGTACTTC.

The genes are TRBV20-1 and TRBJ2-2; a weak D match, TRBD2 (5 bases). Germline V lookup: CDR1 DFQATT, CDR2 SNEGSKA (reference sequence). The CDR3 has 15 amino acids. Trimming pared 3 bases from V and 2 bases from J, leaving 13 bases between. The CDR3 nucleotides read TGCAGTGCTAGGCCAAGCGGTTATAACACCGGGGAGCTGTTTTTT. Its translation: CSARPSGYNTGELFF.

V usage is TRBV7-9 and J usage is TRBJ2-1; TRBD1 matches at 8 bases. The V gene end was trimmed by 6 bases and the J gene end by 5 bases; junction bases not matched to a gene: 9. This CDR3 comprises 15 residues. Germline values: CDR1 SEHNR, CDR2 FQNEAQ (reference sequence). CDR3 sequence (DNA): TGTGCCAGCAGGCATACAGGGGGTTTAAACAATGAGCAGTTCTTC. Translation gives CASRHTGGLNNEQFF.

The V call is TRBV20-1, the J call TRBJ2-3; 9 positions match TRBD1. CDR3 length: 16 residues. The V segment lost 0 bases and the J segment 1 base; nucleotides outside the gene matches: 5. Looked up from germline, CDR1 is DFQATT and CDR2 is SNEGSKA (reference sequence). In DNA, the CDR3 is TGCAGTGCTAGAGATCTACGGGACAGGGGCACAGATACGCAGTATTTT. Translated: CSARDLRDRGTDTQYF.

This clonotype was observed a few times. This CDR3 fails to terminate in the conserved phenylalanine or tryptophan, so it likely reflects a read error. The rearrangement uses TRBV12-3 or TRBV12-4 and TRBJ2-7; D is unresolved. The CDR3 runs 13 residues. Trimming removed 6 bases from V and 3 bases from J, with 12 bases in between. The CDR3 is CASSFNNYYEQYL. The CDR3 region has the DNA TGTGCCAGCAGCTTTAACAACTACTACGAGCAGTACCTC.

This clonotype has a count of ten or more. The CDR3 nucleotides read TGTGCCAGCAGTTCCTCCCTCCGACAGGGTCCCTACGAGCAGTACTTC. Protein product: CASSSSLRQGPYEQYF. This sequence joins TRBV28 and TRBJ2-7; 7 nucleotides align to TRBD1. The V gene end was trimmed by 4 bases and the J gene end by 2 bases; junction bases not matched to a gene: 11. This CDR3 is 16 amino acids long. Germline values: CDR1 MDHEN, CDR2 SYDVKM. The full variable domain, its missing parts supplied by reference TRBV28 and TRBJ2-7, is DVKVTQSSRYLVKRTGEKVFLECVQDMDHENMFWYRQDPGLGLRLIYFSYDVKMKEKGDIPEGYSVSREKKERFSLILESASTNQTSMYLCASSSSLRQGPYEQYFGPGTRLTVT.

The chain has TRBV14 and TRBJ1-1; tentative D call: TRBD1 (6 bases). Germline V gives CDR1 SGHDN, CDR2 FVKESK. Trimming took off 1 base at V and 3 bases at J, with 9 bases between the two ends. CDR3 length equals 14 residues. In nucleotides, the CDR3 is TGTGCCAGCAGCCAAGTTAGGGGGTACACTGAAGCTTTCTTT. Protein: CASSQVRGYTEAFF.

This clonotype was counted between two and nine times. The CDR3 DNA is TGTGCCAGCCGACGGACAGGGACATCCTACGAGCAGTACTTC. This codes for CASRRTGTSYEQYF. V is TRBV2 and J is TRBJ2-7, with 8 bases lining up with TRBD1. Germline V CDR1 and CDR2: SNHLY, FYNNEI. CDR3 length: 14 residues. J was trimmed by 1 base and V by 8 bases; bases with no gene match: 7.

This clonotype was recorded at least ten times. The chain links TRBV11-2 to TRBJ1-4; 8 nucleotides agree with TRBD1. Germline lookup yields CDR1 SGHAT and CDR2 FQNNGV. CDR3 length equals 13 residues. Germline trimming cut 5 bases from V and 6 bases from J; bases unmatched to any gene: 2. The CDR3 sequence is CASSKDRDEKLFF. In DNA, the CDR3 is TGTGCCAGCAGCAAGGACAGGGATGAAAAACTGTTTTTT.

The chain couples TRBV5-1 to TRBJ1-3; the D is unclear. V lost 0 bases and J lost 4, with 5 bases in between. Germline V gives CDR1 SGHRS, CDR2 YFSETQ. There are 13 residues in the CDR3. CDR3 residues: CASSLGGGNTIYF. The DNA of the CDR3 is TGCGCCAGCAGCTTGGGAGGGGGAAACACCATATATTTT.

A note on this clonotype: A much larger clone differs from this one at a single base, so this may be a read error. This sequence joins TRBV3-1 and TRBJ2-7; no firm D call. This CDR3 contains 15 residues. Trimming left V 0 bases short and J 4 bases short, with 13 bases between. Germline assignment: CDR1 LGHDT and CDR2 YNNKEL (reference sequence). DNA for the CDR3: TGTGCCAGCAGCCAAGACCCCATCCCTCTGTACGAGCAGTACTTC. Encoded protein: CASSQDPIPLYEQYF.

V and J are TRBV3-1 and TRBJ2-3; D is perhaps TRBD1 (6 bases). This CDR3 region has 14 residues. Germline V gene data show CDR1 as LGHDT and CDR2 as YNNKEL (reference sequence). V lost 6 bases and J lost 7, with 17 bases in between. The CDR3 is CASRKGGQLNTQYF. DNA of the CDR3: TGTGCCAGCAGGAAAGGGGGACAACTAAATACGCAGTATTTT.

This clonotype has more than one count but fewer than ten. The chain is built from TRBV5-1 and TRBJ2-2; a possible D gene is TRBD1 (6 bases). Germline CDR1 SGHRS, CDR2 YFSETQ. This CDR3 is 16 amino acids long. V was shortened by 0 bases and J by 8 bases, with 17 bases between the two germline ends. In DNA form, the CDR3 reads TGCGCCAGCAGCTTGGATAATACAGGGTTTACTGGGGAGCTGTTTTTT. Translated, it gives CASSLDNTGFTGELFF.

This clonotype was found many times. This chain uses TRBV5-1 with TRBJ1-2; 10 nucleotides align to TRBD1. The germline V gene has CDR1 SGHRS and CDR2 YFSETQ. The V segment lost 1 base and the J segment 6 bases; nucleotides outside the gene matches: 6. This CDR3 spans 15 amino acids. The CDR3, as DNA: TGCGCCAGCAGCTTGACCGGGACAGGGGACGATGGCTACACCTTC. The encoded protein is CASSLTGTGDDGYTF.

The chain joins TRBV24-1 to TRBJ2-3; 8 bases agree with TRBD1. This CDR3 region has 16 residues. Germline CDR1 KGHDR, CDR2 SFDVKD. V gave up 0 bases and J gave up 0 bases; unmatched junction bases: 1. The CDR3 here is CATSDLNRGSTDTQYF. The CDR3 bases are TGTGCCACCAGTGATTTGAACAGGGGGAGCACAGATACGCAGTATTTT.

The rearrangement links TRBV15 to TRBJ2-7; unclear D gene. Trimming shortened V by 5 bases and J by 2 bases, and 13 bases separated the two germline ends. The CDR3 is 14 residues long. Germline-derived CDR1 and CDR2 are LNHNV and YYDKDF (reference sequence). The CDR3 spells CATSLRLNTYEQYF. Written as DNA, the CDR3 is TGTGCCACCAGCCTTAGACTGAATACCTACGAGCAGTACTTC.